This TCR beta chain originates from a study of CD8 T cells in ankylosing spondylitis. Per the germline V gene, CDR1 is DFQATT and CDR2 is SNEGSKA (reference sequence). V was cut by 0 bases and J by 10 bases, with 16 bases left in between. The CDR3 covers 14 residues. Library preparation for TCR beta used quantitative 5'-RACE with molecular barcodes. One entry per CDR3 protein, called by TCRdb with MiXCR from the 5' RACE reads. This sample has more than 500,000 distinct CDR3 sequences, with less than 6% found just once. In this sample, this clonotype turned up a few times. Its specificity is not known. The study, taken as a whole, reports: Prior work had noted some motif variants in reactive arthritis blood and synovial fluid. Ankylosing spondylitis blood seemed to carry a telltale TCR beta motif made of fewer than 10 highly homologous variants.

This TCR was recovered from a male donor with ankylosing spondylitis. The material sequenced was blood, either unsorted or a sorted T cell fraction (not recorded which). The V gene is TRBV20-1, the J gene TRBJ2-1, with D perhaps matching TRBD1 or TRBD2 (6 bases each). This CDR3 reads CSARDWGAGFEQFF. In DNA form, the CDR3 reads TGCAGTGCTAGAGATTGGGGGGCAGGTTTCGAGCAGTTCTTC.